Presented here are 25 T cell receptor beta chains from one specimen sequenced in a study of monozygotic twins with inflammatory bowel disease. TCRdb reprocessed the 5' RACE reads and reports one entry per CDR3 protein, with no DNA. The specimen's table records more than 300,000 distinct CDR3 sequences. Sequencing was done on a sample of blood. Receptors were obtained from a human donor with ulcerative colitis or Crohn's disease, or a healthy co-twin of an affected twin (not recorded which).

V and J are TRBV7-2 and TRBJ2-1; TCRdb designates TRBD2, a call that cannot be tested without DNA. The CDR3 length is 16 residues. Germline V gene lookup returns CDR1 SGHTA and CDR2 FQGNSA. The CDR3: CASSLVGAGAYNEQFF.

The chain combines TRBV12-3 or TRBV12-4 with TRBJ1-5. CDR3 length equals 13 residues. CDR3 in amino acids: CASTLAGGQPQHF.

V usage is TRBV19 and J usage is TRBJ2-3; the TCRdb D gene call, TRBD1, has no DNA to confirm it. CDR1 and CDR2 (germline): LNHDA, SQIVND (reference sequence). The CDR3 contains 17 residues. The CDR3 reads CASNAGTGRGSADTQYF. The whole variable domain, filled in from reference TRBV19 and TRBJ2-3, reads DGGITQSPKYLFRKEGQNVTLSCEQNLNHDAMYWYRQDPGQGLRLIYYSQIVNDFQKGDIAEGYSVSREKKESFPLTVTSAQKNPTAFYLCASNAGTGRGSADTQYFGPGTRLTVL.

The rearrangement joins TRBV20-1 to TRBJ1-2; checking the TCRdb D call of TRBD1 is not possible without DNA. This CDR3 region has 14 residues. Germline V gene lookup returns CDR1 DFQATT and CDR2 SNEGSKA (reference sequence). CDR3 in amino acids: CSARDLDIIYGYTF.

The chain couples TRBV6-5 to TRBJ2-3; the D call from TCRdb, TRBD1, cannot be confirmed without DNA. The germline V gene has CDR1 MNHEY and CDR2 SVGAGI. CDR3 length equals 15 residues. The CDR3 protein is CASSYSSAQESTQYF.

This chain joins TRBV5-1 and TRBJ2-7; TCRdb proposes TRBD1, but this gene call is untestable without DNA. From germline, CDR1 is SGHRS and CDR2 YFSETQ. CDR3 length equals 14 residues. The CDR3 sequence is CASSSRDSIYEQYF.

The chain couples TRBV5-1 to TRBJ2-7; the D call of TRBD1 rests on TCRdb alone, since no DNA is present to check it. Germline-derived CDR1 and CDR2 are SGHRS and YFSETQ. CDR3 size: 14 residues. This chain's CDR3 is CASSSTGGTYEQYF. Full variable domain (missing parts from reference TRBV5-1 and TRBJ2-7): KAGVTQTPRYLIKTRGQQVTLSCSPISGHRSVSWYQQTPGQGLQFLFEYFSETQRNKGNFPGRFSGRQFSNSRSEMNVSTLELGDSALYLCASSSTGGTYEQYFGPGTRLTVT.

The chain links TRBV27 to TRBJ2-7; as DNA is missing, the TRBD1 call by TCRdb cannot be tested. The CDR3 is made up of 15 amino acids. Per the germline V gene, CDR1 is MNHEY and CDR2 is SMNVEV (reference sequence). The chain's CDR3 is CASSLRGDRVYEQYF.

The V call is TRBV7-3, the J call TRBJ2-2; the D gene TCRdb calls, TRBD1, cannot be checked with no DNA. The germline gives CDR1 SGHTA, CDR2 FQGTGA. This CDR3 has 16 residues. CDR3 loop: CASSLMDRGRTGELFF.

This chain links TRBV11-2 with TRBJ2-3; TCRdb's D call of TRBD2 is untestable without DNA. This CDR3 comprises 18 residues. Germline values: CDR1 SGHAT, CDR2 FQNNGV. The CDR3 loop is CASSLEETSGLSTDTQYF.

The chain joins TRBV14 to TRBJ2-3; TCRdb lists TRBD1, though no DNA is available to test this call. The CDR3 contains 13 residues. The germline V gene has CDR1 SGHDN and CDR2 FVKESK. Here the CDR3 reads CASRPGMTDTQYF.

The chain carries TRBV7-9 and TRBJ1-5; absent DNA, TCRdb's TRBD1 call cannot be checked. Germline CDR1 and CDR2: SEHNR and FQNEAQ (reference sequence). The CDR3 totals 15 residues. The CDR3 protein is CASSLGQGSNQPQHF.

This chain connects TRBV7-6 to TRBJ1-6; the D call from TCRdb, TRBD1, cannot be confirmed without DNA. The CDR3 spans 18 residues. The germline gives CDR1 SGHVS, CDR2 FNYEAQ. The CDR3 loop reads CASSQESTGGSRNSPLHF. Full variable domain (remainder filled in from reference TRBV7-6 and TRBJ1-6): GAGVSQSPRYKVTKRGQDVALRCDPISGHVSLYWYRQALGQGPEFLTYFNYEAQQDKSGLPNDRFSAERPEGSISTLTIQRTEQRDSAMYRCASSQESTGGSRNSPLHFGNGTRLTVT.

The chain couples TRBV7-2 to TRBJ1-2; as DNA is missing, the TRBD1 call by TCRdb cannot be tested. CDR1 and CDR2 from the germline V gene are SGHTA and FQGNSA. There are 17 residues in the CDR3. This chain's CDR3 is CASSGSTGDGTNYGYTF.

This sequence joins TRBV15 and TRBJ2-5. The germline V gene has CDR1 LNHNV and CDR2 YYDKDF (reference sequence). The CDR3 has 14 amino acids. The CDR3 protein is CATSRDSARETQYF.

The rearrangement uses TRBV7-6 and TRBJ2-1; TCRdb's D gene call, TRBD1, goes unchecked for lack of DNA. This CDR3 is built from 16 residues. CDR1 SGHVS and CDR2 FNYEAQ come from the germline V gene. CDR3 amino acids: CASSLQRGSSYNEQFF.

V usage is TRBV7-2 and J usage is TRBJ2-1; TCRdb lists TRBD1, though no DNA is available to test this call. The CDR3 is made up of 16 amino acids. CDR1 and CDR2 from the germline V gene are SGHTA and FQGNSA. The CDR3 protein is CASSTGTGHLNNEQFF.

The rearrangement joins TRBV5-6 to TRBJ2-7. Germline values: CDR1 SGHDT, CDR2 YYEEEE. The CDR3 is 12 residues long. CDR3 protein: CASSFGFYEQYF.

The rearrangement uses TRBV4-1 and TRBJ2-1; TCRdb calls TRBD2, which cannot be checked without DNA. Germline CDR1 reads MGHRA; CDR2 reads YSYEKL. The CDR3 is made up of 16 amino acids. This CDR3 reads CASSHRPGLAYNEQFF.

This chain joins TRBV12-3 or TRBV12-4 and TRBJ2-7; the D call of TRBD2 rests on TCRdb alone, since no DNA is present to check it. CDR3 length equals 14 residues. The CDR3 region is CASSLGLSSYEQYF.

The genes are TRBV3-1 and TRBJ2-6; TCRdb returns TRBD1, unconfirmable since there is no DNA. This CDR3 region has 19 residues. Germline assignment: CDR1 LGHDT and CDR2 YNNKEL (reference sequence). The CDR3 region is CASSLRGARGGSGANVLTF. Drawing the rest from reference TRBV3-1 and TRBJ2-6, the complete variable domain is DTAVSQTPKYLVTQMGNDKSIKCEQNLGHDTMYWYKQDSKKFLKIMFSYNNKELIINETVPNRFSPKSPDKAHLNLHINSLELGDSAVYFCASSLRGARGGSGANVLTFGAGSRLTVL.

V usage is TRBV28 and J usage is TRBJ2-6; the D call of TRBD1 rests on TCRdb alone, since no DNA is present to check it. This CDR3 comprises 15 residues. The germline gives CDR1 MDHEN, CDR2 SYDVKM. The CDR3 loop reads CASSSAGTGANVLTF.

The chain carries TRBV5-1 and TRBJ2-5; the TRBD1 assignment by TCRdb is unverifiable without DNA. Per the germline V gene, CDR1 is SGHRS and CDR2 is YFSETQ. The CDR3 consists of 15 residues. The CDR3: CASSNPQGSQETQYF.

This chain connects TRBV6-2 or TRBV6-3 to TRBJ2-5; absent DNA, TCRdb's TRBD1 call cannot be checked. The CDR3 extends over 14 amino acids. Germline V gene sequence: CDR1 MNHEY, CDR2 SVGEGT. The CDR3 is CASRDRVIQETQYF.

The chain uses TRBV5-5 and TRBJ2-1. This CDR3 contains 14 residues. Germline CDR1 and CDR2: SGHKS and YYEKEE (reference sequence). The CDR3 spells CASSLRNLGDEQFF.